The 4 T cell receptor beta chains below were found in one sample sequenced in a study of T cell responses to AZD1222 COVID-19 vaccine. This table comes from immunoSEQ multiplex PCR, and its TCRdb copy is limited to in-frame clones, with some not included. Of about 140,000 clones detected, 90% to 95% appear once; the ten largest clones hold around 0.9%. Sequenced material: peripheral blood, taken on day 0 of MenACWY control vaccination. These receptors all come from an adult in good health.

The rearrangement joins TRBV4-2 to TRBJ2-5; D is ambiguous. CDR1 is LGHNA, CDR2 YNFKEQ, per germline. The CDR3 extends over 12 amino acids. The V gene lost 4 bases and the J gene lost 5 bases, with 8 bases spanning the gap. CDR3 loop: CASSPNGETQYF. The CDR3 nucleotides read TGTGCCAGCAGCCCTAACGGGGAGACCCAGTACTTC.

The chain has TRBV6-4 and TRBJ2-7, with D uncertain. This CDR3 is built from 16 residues. CDR1 is MRHNA, CDR2 SNTAGT, per germline. Trimming took 3 bases from V and 1 from J, leaving 16 bases between them. The CDR3: CASSEDTGTASYEQYF. The DNA for the CDR3 is TGTGCCAGCAGTGAGGATACGGGCACAGCATCCTACGAGCAGTACTTC.

The V gene is TRBV6-5, the J gene TRBJ2-2; a weak D match, TRBD2 (5 bases). Per germline, CDR1 MNHEY and CDR2 SVGAGI. V was pared by 2 bases and J by 7 bases, with 11 bases between. The CDR3 has 14 residues. The CDR3 DNA sequence: TGTGCCAGCAGTTACAGCCTAGCCCGCGGGGAGCTGTTTTTT. As protein: CASSYSLARGELFF.

The rearrangement links TRBV2 to TRBJ1-2, with D possibly TRBD1 on 5 matching bases. With 7 bases removed from V and 6 bases from J, the gap between germline ends came to 18 bases. Germline-derived CDR1 and CDR2 are SNHLY and FYNNEI. The CDR3 has 14 amino acids. The CDR3 sequence is CASTPESAGNGYTF. CDR3 in DNA: TGTGCCAGCACACCGGAGTCGGCAGGGAATGGCTACACCTTC.